This section outlines one T cell receptor beta chain sequence together with its context. Its antigen is currently not known. No much larger clone is present one base from it, and per-base qualities are unavailable. This record comes from a study of blood T cell repertoires in COVID-19 (dated by TCRdb to the early 2020s). For context, the study as a whole: The collaborator samples originated in the United States, Italy and Spain and spanned the acute and convalescent phases of COVID-19. The material from the prospective study consisted of cDNA or gDNA derived from T cells, B-cell-depleted T cells, or PBMCs. Deeply sampled blood TCRbeta repertoires from subjects exposed to, actively infected with, or recovered from COVID-19 were included in the dataset. A freely available public database, intended as a resource for researchers studying the immune response to SARS-CoV-2, is where the repertoires were released. The samples were drawn from the first 160 participants of the ongoing ImmuneRACE study and from over a thousand subjects provided by 6 global collaborators. The sample metadata nearly always contained a de-identified subject ID, COVID-19 status, age in years and sex. HLA class I and class II types, where available, came from metadata supplied by the sample provider rather than from assay-based typing.

Whole blood was collected in K2EDTA tubes by collaborating institutions according to the institutions' own protocols. For TCRbeta analysis, collaborator samples were shipped as frozen whole blood, as isolated PBMCs, or as DNA extracted from either sample type. What the study reported, not specific to this receptor: Clinical and demographic metadata were provided uncurated, with the amount varying by source and participant.

The CDR3, from cysteine to phenylalanine, totals 10 residues. The DNA shown is the 30-base CDR3, in frame from base 1. CDR1 and CDR2, per the germline V gene (reference sequence), are MNHNY and SVGAGI. V is reduced by 6 bases and J by 6 bases, leaving a spacing of 5 bases between them. TCRbeta CDR3 regions were amplified from genomic DNA using the immunoSEQ Assay, a bias-controlled multiplex PCR. Under the source paper's analysis protocol: The number of nucleated cells in each sample was estimated by amplification of reference gene primers within the assay. To quantify the absolute abundance of each unique TCRbeta CDR3 rearrangement, sequence reads were collapsed and filtered. For each sample, productive Simpson clonality was calculated by taking the square root of Simpson's diversity index across productive rearrangements. Held by TCRdb, this immuneACCESS table contains in-frame sequences only and omits some clones. Under half of the omission traces to an unresolved V gene where checked; the cause of the rest is unknown. From that table come the V and J calls and clone size; the DNA was used to work out D and trimming. The sample table records some 79,000 clones; 85% to 90% of these occur just once. Clones ranked in the top ten supply approximately 15% of the sample.

The rearranged chain carries TRBV6-6 and TRBJ1-1; the D gene is not confidently resolved. This receptor was taken from a man between 65 and 85 years old with active or convalescent COVID-19. The sample comprised peripheral blood. The CDR3 reads CASRTSEAFF. The DNA sequence follows: TGTGCCAGCAGGACATCTGAAGCTTTCTTT.